These 15 T cell receptor beta chains originate from one sample sequenced in a study of shared clonotypes between healthy human individuals. TCRdb's table, derived via immunoSEQ multiplex PCR, lists solely in-frame clones and lacks some. Among some 2,500,000 clones, 92% were seen once, and the ten largest hold 0.37%. Sequenced input: naive CD4+ T cells from PBMCs. Subset specified: CD45RA+ positively selected. The receptors were gathered from a man aged 18 to 30 in good health. Some clones in this sample may be carry-over from other donors' samples.

The V call is TRBV6-5, the J call TRBJ2-7; D is unresolved. With 6 bases removed from V and 3 bases from J, the gap between germline ends came to 9 bases. The CDR3 contains 12 residues. Per the germline V gene, CDR1 is MNHEY and CDR2 is SVGAGI. The CDR3 is CASRSDIYEQYF. The DNA for the CDR3 is TGTGCCAGCAGATCCGACATCTACGAGCAGTACTTC.

This clone was seen once. The chain links TRBV6-1 to TRBJ1-2; perhaps TRBD1 as D (5 bases). Germline CDR1 MNHNS, CDR2 SASEGT. There are 15 residues in the CDR3. Trimming removed 4 bases from V and 5 bases from J, with 17 bases in between. CDR3 sequence: CASSGGKSGWYGYTF. The CDR3 DNA reads TGTGCCAGCAGTGGGGGGAAATCTGGATGGTATGGCTACACCTTC.

The CDR3 coding sequence is TGTGCCAGCTTGGGCCGTAGGGGAAACATTCAGTACTTC. Translation gives CASLGRRGNIQYF. The chain carries TRBV2 and TRBJ2-4; the D gene is possibly TRBD1 (5 bases). The V end lost 8 bases, the J end lost 6 bases, and 14 bases lay between the germline ends. Germline lookup yields CDR1 SNHLY and CDR2 FYNNEI. The CDR3 is 13 amino acids.

This rearrangement joins TRBV30 to TRBJ2-7, with 9 bases identical to TRBD2. Germline CDR1 and CDR2: GTSNPN and SVGIG (reference sequence). V was pared by 4 bases and J by 7 bases, with 14 bases of the junction left unmatched. The CDR3 totals 15 residues. In nucleotides, the CDR3 is TGTGCCTGGACCTATAGCGGGAGTCTTCAGCGGGAGCAGTACTTC. Its translation is CAWTYSGSLQREQYF.

The chain recombines TRBV5-1 with TRBJ2-3; D tentatively reads TRBD1 or TRBD2 (5 bases each). CDR1 SGHRS and CDR2 YFSETQ come from the germline V gene. The CDR3 runs to 13 residues. V lost 2 bases and J 5 bases, leaving 9 bases between the germline ends. The CDR3: CASSFVGEDTQYF. CDR3 bases: TGCGCCAGCAGCTTTGTGGGGGAAGATACGCAGTATTTT.

V and J are TRBV5-6 and TRBJ1-5; D is ambiguous. There are 12 residues in the CDR3. In germline, CDR1 is SGHDT, CDR2 YYEEEE. V was pared by 3 bases and J by 6 bases, with 7 bases between. CDR3 sequence: CASSYRGQPQHF. The CDR3 coding sequence is TGTGCCAGCAGCTACAGAGGTCAGCCCCAGCATTTT.

The chain recombines TRBV7-8 with TRBJ2-7; no clear D. Trimming took 1 base from V and 3 from J, leaving 10 bases between them. Germline CDR1 reads SGHVS; CDR2 reads FQNEAQ. The CDR3 sequence is 14 residues long. CDR3 DNA: TGTGCCAGCAGCTTAGGAGTTTCAGGCTACGAGCAGTACTTC. Protein sequence: CASSLGVSGYEQYF.

The chain carries TRBV5-1 and TRBJ1-2; D ambiguous. The V end lost 0 bases, the J end lost 6 bases, and 12 bases lay between the germline ends. CDR3 length: 14 amino acids. Germline V gene data show CDR1 as SGHRS and CDR2 as YFSETQ. CDR3 sequence reads: CASSLERTSNGYTF. Written as DNA, the CDR3 is TGCGCCAGCAGCTTGGAACGGACTTCGAATGGCTACACCTTC.

The chain has TRBV19 and TRBJ2-3; 8 bases line up with TRBD2. The V and J ends lost 4 bases and 3 bases, in that order; junction bases with no gene match: 9. The CDR3 spans 16 residues. Germline-derived CDR1 and CDR2 are LNHDA and SQIVND (reference sequence). This chain's CDR3 is CASSTRAGVGTDTQYF. CDR3 DNA: TGTGCCAGTAGTACTCGAGCGGGAGTCGGGACAGATACGCAGTATTTT.

Concerning this clone: Other nucleotide sequences in the sample specify the same CDR3. The rearrangement links TRBV19 to TRBJ2-6; D is uncertain. V was trimmed by 3 bases and J by 0 bases, leaving 6 bases between them. CDR3 length: 15 residues. Germline V gene data show CDR1 as LNHDA and CDR2 as SQIVND (reference sequence). The CDR3 nucleotides are TGTGCCAGTAGTATGGGTTCCTCTGGGGCCAACGTCCTGACTTTC. It codes for CASSMGSSGANVLTF.

This sequence joins TRBV9 and TRBJ2-5; 11 nucleotides match TRBD1. Germline CDR1 SGDLS, CDR2 YYNGEE. CDR3 length: 16 amino acids. Unmatched junction bases numbered 3, after V lost 0 bases and J lost 2 bases. CDR3: CASSVGGQGGQETQYF. CDR3 DNA: TGTGCCAGCAGCGTAGGGGGACAGGGGGGACAAGAGACCCAGTACTTC.

The CDR3 DNA follows: TGTGCCAGCAGCTCTTCGACTAGCGGGAGATATGAGCAGTTCTTC. Translated, it gives CASSSSTSGRYEQFF. The chain joins TRBV5-5 to TRBJ2-1, with 12 positions matching TRBD2. There are 15 residues in the CDR3. Germline V lookup: CDR1 SGHKS, CDR2 YYEKEE (reference sequence). Trimming cost V 3 bases and J 8 bases; bases outside gene matches: 6.

This chain links TRBV18 with TRBJ2-3; TRBD1 matches at 10 bases. Trimming removed 3 bases from V and 3 bases from J; junction bases left unmatched: 6. The V gene's germline CDR1 is KGHSH and CDR2 LQKENI. The CDR3 runs to 16 residues. The CDR3: CASSPRQGASTDTQYF. DNA for the CDR3: TGTGCCAGCTCACCTAGACAGGGGGCGAGTACAGATACGCAGTATTTT.

The chain joins TRBV5-1 to TRBJ2-5; 11 nucleotides line up with TRBD2. Germline V lookup: CDR1 SGHRS, CDR2 YFSETQ. This CDR3 region has 17 residues. The ends lost 4 bases at V and 4 bases at J; junction bases unmatched: 12. DNA of the CDR3: TGCGCCAGCAGCCGGGAAGTAGCGGGAGGGCCTTTAGAGACCCAGTACTTC. This codes for CASSREVAGGPLETQYF.

The J gene is TRBJ1-5, the V gene TRBV28; D ambiguous. Trimming left V 8 bases short and J 0 bases short, with 17 bases between. From germline, CDR1 is MDHEN and CDR2 SYDVKM. The CDR3 runs 16 residues. Here the CDR3 reads CASQTTAKSSNQPQHF. CDR3 nucleotides: TGTGCCAGCCAGACAACGGCTAAAAGTAGCAATCAGCCCCAGCATTTT.